The T cell receptor (beta chain) under discussion was sequenced for a study of shared clonotypes between healthy human individuals. The overall study: A couple of women and three men aged 18 to 49 made up the donors.

The protocol was immunoSEQ multiplex PCR, while the TCRdb copy is restricted to in-frame clones and leaves out a portion. The table shows about 2.4 million clones, with 80% to 95% occurring only once. CDR1 is SNHLY, CDR2 FYNNEI, per germline. The CDR3 has 13 residues. V was clipped by 3 bases and J by 8 bases, with 13 bases between them. This TCR derives from a man aged 18 to 30 in good health. Some clones in this sample may be carry-over from other donors' samples. Material for sequencing was naive CD4+ T cells from PBMCs. The subset here: CD45RA+ positively selected. This chain links TRBV2 with TRBJ1-1, with D tentatively TRBD1 (5 bases). The CDR3 spells CASSEEVQGEAFF. In DNA form, the CDR3 reads TGTGCCAGCAGTGAGGAAGTCCAGGGAGAAGCTTTCTTT.